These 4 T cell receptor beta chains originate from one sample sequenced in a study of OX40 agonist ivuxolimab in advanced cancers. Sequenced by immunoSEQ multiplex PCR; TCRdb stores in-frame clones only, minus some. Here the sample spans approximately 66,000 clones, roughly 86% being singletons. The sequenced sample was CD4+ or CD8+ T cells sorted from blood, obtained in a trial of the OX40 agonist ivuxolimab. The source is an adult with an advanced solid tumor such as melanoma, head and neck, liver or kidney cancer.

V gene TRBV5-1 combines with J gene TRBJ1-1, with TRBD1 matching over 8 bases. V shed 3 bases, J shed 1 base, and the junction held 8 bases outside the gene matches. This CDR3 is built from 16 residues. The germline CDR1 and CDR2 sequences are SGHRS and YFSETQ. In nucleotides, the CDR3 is TGCGCCAGCAGCTCGACCCCCGGGACAGGGAACACTGAAGCTTTCTTT. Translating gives CASSSTPGTGNTEAFF.

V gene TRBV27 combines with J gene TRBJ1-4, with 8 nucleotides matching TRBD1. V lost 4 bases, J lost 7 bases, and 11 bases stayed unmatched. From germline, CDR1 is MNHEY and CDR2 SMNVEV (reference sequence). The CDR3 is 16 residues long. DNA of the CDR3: TGTGCCAGCAGTTCTGGGACAGGCTTATTCTCTGAAAAACTGTTTTTT. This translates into CASSSGTGLFSEKLFF.

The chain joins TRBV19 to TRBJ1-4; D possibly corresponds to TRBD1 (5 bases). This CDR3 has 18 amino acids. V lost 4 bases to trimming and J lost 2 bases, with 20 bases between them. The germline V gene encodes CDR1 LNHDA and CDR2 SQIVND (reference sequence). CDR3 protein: CASSSLDGAWKTNEKLFF. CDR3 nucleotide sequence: TGTGCCAGTAGTAGCCTTGACGGGGCTTGGAAGACTAATGAAAAACTGTTTTTT. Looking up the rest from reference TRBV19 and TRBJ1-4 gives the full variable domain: DGGITQSPKYLFRKEGQNVTLSCEQNLNHDAMYWYRQDPGQGLRLIYYSQIVNDFQKGDIAEGYSVSREKKESFPLTVTSAQKNPTAFYLCASSSLDGAWKTNEKLFFGSGTQLSVL.

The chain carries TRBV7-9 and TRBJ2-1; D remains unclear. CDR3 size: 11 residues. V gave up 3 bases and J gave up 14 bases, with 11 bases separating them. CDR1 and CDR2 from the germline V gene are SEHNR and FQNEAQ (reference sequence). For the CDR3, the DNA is TGTGCCAGCAGCTTGGGGTCGACCGAGTTCTTC. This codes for CASSLGSTEFF.